The 2 T cell receptor beta chains given below trace back to one sample, sequenced in a study of blood T cells in healthy people across ages (dated by TCRdb to between 2015 and 2017). Library preparation employed 5' RACE. Sequencing used an Illumina HiSeq 2500. A second 7 to 11 cycle PCR used a sample-barcoded 5' primer and a J-beta primer mix. TCRdb reanalyzed the raw reads on its own, using fastp at Q25 for trimming and MiXCR for clone calling, and kept in-frame beta chains. Entries that share a CDR3 protein sequence are merged under the most common genes and DNA. In this sample the table shows about 1,500,000 distinct CDR3 sequences, 28% of which occur a single time. The ten largest clones capture roughly 8.2% of the sample. The sample consisted of blood. The receptors stem from a woman aged 30 to 39 in good health.

The rearrangement joins TRBV24-1 to TRBJ2-1; TRBD1 is a possible D gene (6 bases). Trimming stripped 4 bases from V and 5 bases from J, with 14 bases between. The CDR3 is made up of 15 amino acids. From germline, CDR1 is KGHDR and CDR2 SFDVKD. Here the CDR3 DNA reads TGTGCCACCAGTGACTCCGACAGGACCCACAATGAGCAGTTCTTC. This translates into CATSDSDRTHNEQFF.

The chain carries TRBV12-3 or TRBV12-4 and TRBJ2-3, with D maybe TRBD2 (6 bases). V lost 5 bases and J lost 4, with 10 bases in between. The CDR3 totals 13 residues. In nucleotides, the CDR3 is TGTGCCAGCAGTAGGGAGGATGCAGATACGCAGTATTTT. This translates into CASSREDADTQYF.